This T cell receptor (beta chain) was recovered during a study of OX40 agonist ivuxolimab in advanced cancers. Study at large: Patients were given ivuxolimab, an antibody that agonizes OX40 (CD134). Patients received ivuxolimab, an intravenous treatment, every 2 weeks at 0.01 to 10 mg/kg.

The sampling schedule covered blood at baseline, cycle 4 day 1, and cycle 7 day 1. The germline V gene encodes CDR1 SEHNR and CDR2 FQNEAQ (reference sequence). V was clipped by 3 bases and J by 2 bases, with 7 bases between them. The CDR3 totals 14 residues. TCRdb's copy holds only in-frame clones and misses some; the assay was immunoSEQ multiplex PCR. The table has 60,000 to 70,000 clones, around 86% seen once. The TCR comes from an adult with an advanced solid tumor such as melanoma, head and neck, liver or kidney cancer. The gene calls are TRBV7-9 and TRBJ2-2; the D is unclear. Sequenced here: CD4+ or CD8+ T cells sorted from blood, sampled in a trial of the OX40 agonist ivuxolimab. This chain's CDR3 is CASSFLSNTGELFF. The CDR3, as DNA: TGTGCCAGCAGCTTTCTAAGCAACACCGGGGAGCTGTTTTTT.